The 30 T cell receptor beta chains given below trace back to one sample, sequenced in a study of T cells after somatic rescue of genetic block. Assay: immunoSEQ multiplex PCR; the TCRdb copy retains only in-frame clones and omits some. Among some 70,000 clones listed, around 90% were seen once. Specimen: peripheral blood mononuclear cells (PBMCs). The receptors derive from a young man.

The chain uses TRBV25-1 and TRBJ2-1; D not resolved. Trimming left V 5 bases short and J 11 bases short, with 13 bases between. The CDR3 has 12 amino acids. Per the germline V gene, CDR1 is MGHDK and CDR2 is SYGVNS. This CDR3 is CASSPPVGQQFF. As DNA, the CDR3 is TGTGCCAGCAGTCCTCCGGTCGGACAGCAGTTCTTC.

The gene calls are TRBV19 and TRBJ1-3; maybe TRBD1 (6 bases). Per the germline V gene, CDR1 is LNHDA and CDR2 is SQIVND (reference sequence). The CDR3 has 15 residues. V lost 2 bases to trimming and J lost 11 bases, with 19 bases between them. CDR3 coding DNA: TGTGCCAGTAGTATACCGGGACACGACGGCGGTGCCATATATTTT. Translation: CASSIPGHDGGAIYF.

The V gene is TRBV2, the J gene TRBJ1-2, with D perhaps matching TRBD1 (5 bases). The CDR3 sequence is 15 residues long. V was shortened by 7 bases and J by 3 bases, with 18 bases between the two germline ends. Germline CDR1 reads SNHLY; CDR2 reads FYNNEI. This chain's CDR3 is CASTQGGGYDYGYTF. As DNA, the CDR3 is TGTGCCAGCACCCAGGGCGGGGGGTACGACTATGGCTACACCTTC.

The chain joins TRBV19 to TRBJ2-7, with TRBD2 identical over 8 bases. CDR3 size: 13 residues. Germline-derived CDR1 and CDR2 are LNHDA and SQIVND (reference sequence). The V and J ends lost 3 bases and 6 bases, in that order; junction bases with no gene match: 4. CDR3 sequence (DNA): TGTGCCAGTAGTATGCCCCGGGGGGGCGAGCAGTACTTC. Translated, it gives CASSMPRGGEQYF.

The V and J genes are TRBV18 and TRBJ2-1; TRBD1 matches at 7 bases. This CDR3 contains 15 residues. Germline values: CDR1 KGHSH, CDR2 LQKENI. V was clipped by 5 bases and J by 0 bases; unmatched bases: 4. The CDR3 region has the DNA TGTGCCAGCTCAGAGACAGGGAGCTCCTACAATGAGCAGTTCTTC. Its protein product is CASSETGSSYNEQFF.

This chain connects TRBV5-3 to TRBJ2-2; D gene uncertain. TRBV5-3 is reported as an ORF; its role is uncertain. The CDR3 is made up of 12 amino acids. The V gene lost 7 bases and the J gene lost 7 bases, with 11 bases spanning the gap. In DNA, the CDR3 is TGTGCCAGAGTAAGGGTAATCGGGGAGCTGTTTTTT. It encodes CARVRVIGELFF.

The chain links TRBV28 to TRBJ2-1; D gene ambiguous. CDR1 is MDHEN and CDR2 is SYDVKM in the germline V gene. V lost 3 bases and J 5 bases, leaving 14 bases between the germline ends. The length of the CDR3 is 15 residues. Here the CDR3 reads CASSFGEHTNNEQFF. For the CDR3, the DNA is TGTGCCAGCAGTTTTGGGGAACATACTAACAATGAGCAGTTCTTC.

V usage is TRBV25-1 and J usage is TRBJ1-2, with TRBD1 as a possible D gene (5 bases). Trimming took off 8 bases at V and 5 bases at J, with 15 bases between the two ends. The CDR3 loop spans 13 amino acids. Germline CDR1 is MGHDK and CDR2 is SYGVNS. The CDR3 loop is CASGTGSLYGYTF. DNA of the CDR3: TGTGCCAGCGGGACCGGGTCCCTATATGGCTACACCTTC.

This chain uses TRBV11-2 with TRBJ2-7; a weak D match, TRBD2 (5 bases). This CDR3 has 15 amino acids. CDR1 is SGHAT, CDR2 FQNNGV, per germline. Trimming cost V 5 bases and J 0 bases, with 14 bases left between them. The CDR3: CASSIDYVSSYEQYF. In DNA, the CDR3 is TGTGCCAGCAGCATTGACTACGTAAGCTCCTACGAGCAGTACTTC.

This clone has a handful of counts. This rearrangement joins TRBV7-9 to TRBJ1-5; D is unresolved. From germline, CDR1 is SEHNR and CDR2 FQNEAQ (reference sequence). This CDR3 has 14 amino acids. The V end lost 5 bases, the J end lost 3 bases, and 11 bases lay between the germline ends. The CDR3: CASSPDGFNQPQHF. CDR3 nucleotide sequence: TGTGCCAGCAGCCCTGACGGATTCAATCAGCCCCAGCATTTT.

V and J are TRBV6-5 and TRBJ2-3; perhaps TRBD1 as D (6 bases). V dropped 4 bases and J dropped 1 base, with 15 bases sitting between them. The V gene's germline CDR1 is MNHEY and CDR2 SVGAGI. The CDR3 loop spans 16 amino acids. The CDR3 sequence is CASSSRDTGRTDTQYF. In nucleotides, the CDR3 is TGTGCCAGCAGTTCCCGGGACACCGGGCGCACAGATACGCAGTATTTT.

The chain carries TRBV5-1 and TRBJ2-2; the D gene is possibly TRBD2 (6 bases). This CDR3 has 18 amino acids. Per germline, CDR1 SGHRS and CDR2 YFSETQ. V was trimmed by 1 base and J by 3 bases, leaving 19 bases between them. DNA of the CDR3: TGCGCCAGCAGCTTGCCCCTTAGGAGGGCGGGGCACACCGGGGAGCTGTTTTTT. This codes for CASSLPLRRAGHTGELFF.

The J gene is TRBJ2-7, the V gene TRBV13; 8 nucleotides match TRBD1. CDR3 length: 14 amino acids. Germline CDR1 reads PRHDT; CDR2 reads FYEKMQ (reference sequence). J lost 3 bases, V lost 5 bases, and 6 bases had no gene match. The CDR3 region is CASSQHRGNYEQYF. CDR3 in DNA: TGTGCCAGCAGCCAACACAGGGGGAACTACGAGCAGTACTTC.

This clone has just one count. The chain recombines TRBV30 with TRBJ1-1; weak D call: TRBD1 (6 bases). Trimming left V 7 bases short and J 4 bases short, with 13 bases between. The CDR3 covers 12 residues. In germline, CDR1 is GTSNPN, CDR2 SVGIG (reference sequence). In DNA, the CDR3 is TGTGCCTCGAATACAGGGTTCACTGAAGCTTTCTTT. Translation: CASNTGFTEAFF.

This chain uses TRBV6-6 with TRBJ1-2; D not resolved. This CDR3 contains 13 residues. The V end was cut by 2 bases, the J end by 5 bases, with 9 bases between. Germline V CDR1 and CDR2: MNHNY, SVGAGI (reference sequence). CDR3 amino acids: CASSYRLEYGYTF. The CDR3 DNA reads as TGTGCCAGCAGTTACCGGCTGGAGTATGGCTACACCTTC.

This sequence joins TRBV4-2 and TRBJ1-4, with TRBD1 as a possible D gene (5 bases). Germline CDR1 and CDR2: LGHNA and YNFKEQ. Trimming took 4 bases from V and 6 from J, leaving 18 bases between them. The length of the CDR3 is 16 residues. The CDR3 spells CASSLYSGMADEKLFF. The CDR3 nucleotides read TGTGCCAGCAGCCTCTATTCAGGGATGGCGGATGAAAAACTGTTTTTT.

The chain joins TRBV5-1 to TRBJ2-5; 7 bases agree with TRBD2. Germline lookup yields CDR1 SGHRS and CDR2 YFSETQ. Trimming took 3 bases from V and 0 from J; bases not matched to a gene: 5. This CDR3 comprises 15 residues. DNA for the CDR3: TGCGCCAGCAGCTCAGCGGGGTTAAACCAAGAGACCCAGTACTTC. Translated: CASSSAGLNQETQYF.

This chain connects TRBV11-2 to TRBJ2-1; 9 bases map to TRBD1. The CDR3 covers 13 residues. The ends lost 6 bases at V and 7 bases at J; junction bases unmatched: 4. Per the germline V gene, CDR1 is SGHAT and CDR2 is FQNNGV. CDR3 sequence: CASRGQGGNEQFF. CDR3 sequence (DNA): TGTGCCAGCAGGGGACAGGGTGGAAATGAGCAGTTCTTC.

The V call is TRBV7-9, the J call TRBJ2-5; D is ambiguous. V shed 5 bases and J shed 2 bases, with 15 bases lying between them. The CDR3 is 15 residues long. Looked up from germline, CDR1 is SEHNR and CDR2 is FQNEAQ (reference sequence). The CDR3 reads CASSPKRRLQETQYF. CDR3 coding DNA: TGTGCCAGCAGCCCGAAAAGACGGTTACAAGAGACCCAGTACTTC.

CDR3 nucleotides: TGTGCCAGCAGCCGAGGGACAGATTATGGCTACACCTTC. This gives the protein CASSRGTDYGYTF. The rearrangement links TRBV7-9 to TRBJ1-2; 7 bases align to TRBD1. This CDR3 is 13 amino acids long. Germline loops: CDR1 SEHNR, CDR2 FQNEAQ (reference sequence). With V trimmed by 5 bases and J by 5 bases, 5 bases remained unmatched.

This chain connects TRBV11-2 to TRBJ2-3; TRBD2 matches 11 bases. The germline V gene has CDR1 SGHAT and CDR2 FQNNGV. V lost 5 bases, J lost 1 base, and 5 bases stayed unmatched. The CDR3 totals 16 residues. CDR3 nucleotide sequence: TGTGCCAGCAGCCTTAGCGGGGGGGCGGGCACAGATACGCAGTATTTT. This gives the protein CASSLSGGAGTDTQYF.

J is TRBJ1-6 and V is TRBV11-2; 10 nucleotides agree with TRBD1. The CDR3 covers 15 residues. Trimming took 1 base from V and 9 from J; bases not matched to a gene: 3. Per the germline V gene, CDR1 is SGHAT and CDR2 is FQNNGV. CDR3 sequence reads: CASSLVGTGASPLHF. The CDR3 bases are TGTGCCAGCAGCTTAGTAGGGACAGGGGCTTCACCCCTCCACTTT.

The J gene is TRBJ2-3, the V gene TRBV2; 9 nucleotides align to TRBD2. The CDR3 sequence is 16 residues long. The trim removed 2 bases at V and 2 bases at J, leaving 5 bases unmatched. Germline-derived CDR1 and CDR2 are SNHLY and FYNNEI. DNA for the CDR3: TGTGCCAGCAGTGAATTGGGCGGGGGGGTCACAGATACGCAGTATTTT. Translated, it gives CASSELGGGVTDTQYF. The full variable domain, in which reference TRBV2 and TRBJ2-3 provide the parts outside the CDR3, is EPEVTQTPSHQVTQMGQEVILRCVPISNHLYFYWYRQILGQKVEFLVSFYNNEISEKSEIFDDQFSVERPDGSNFTLKIRSTKLEDSAMYFCASSELGGGVTDTQYFGPGTRLTVL.

The V and J genes are TRBV6-5 and TRBJ2-7; 9 bases are a match to TRBD2. CDR3 size: 15 residues. The germline V gene has CDR1 MNHEY and CDR2 SVGAGI. The ends lost 3 bases at V and 4 bases at J; junction bases unmatched: 7. Here the CDR3 reads CASSYDAGGRYEQYF. CDR3 in DNA: TGTGCCAGCAGTTATGATGCGGGAGGGCGGTACGAGCAGTACTTC.

The chain has TRBV28 and TRBJ2-6, with a tentative D call TRBD2 (6 bases). V was clipped by 5 bases and J by 4 bases, with 21 bases between them. This CDR3 has 18 residues. Germline CDR1 MDHEN, CDR2 SYDVKM. The CDR3 sequence is CASSTLRTEGGGANVLTF. The CDR3, as DNA: TGTGCCAGCAGTACCCTACGGACCGAGGGAGGAGGGGCCAACGTCCTGACTTTC.

The rearrangement joins TRBV7-2 to TRBJ2-7; D gene uncertain. This CDR3 region has 12 residues. The germline V gene has CDR1 SGHTA and CDR2 FQGNSA. V was shortened by 2 bases and J by 3 bases, with 5 bases between the two germline ends. The CDR3, as DNA: TGTGCCAGCAGCTTATTGGGCTACGAGCAGTACTTC. As protein: CASSLLGYEQYF.

The chain carries TRBV9 and TRBJ2-1; D is unresolved. Germline V gene data show CDR1 as SGDLS and CDR2 as YYNGEE. This CDR3 spans 15 amino acids. The V gene lost 4 bases and the J gene lost 0 bases, with 11 bases spanning the gap. The CDR3, as DNA: TGTGCCAGCAGCAAAGGGTCGAGCTCCTACAATGAGCAGTTCTTC. It codes for CASSKGSSSYNEQFF. Looking up the rest from reference TRBV9 and TRBJ2-1 gives the full variable domain: DSGVTQTPKHLITATGQRVTLRCSPRSGDLSVYWYQQSLDQGLQFLIQYYNGEERAKGNILERFSAQQFPDLHSELNLSSLELGDSALYFCASSKGSSSYNEQFFGPGTRLTVL.

The chain combines TRBV5-4 with TRBJ2-1; D ambiguous. Germline V gene lookup returns CDR1 SGHNT and CDR2 YYREEE (reference sequence). Trimming left V 4 bases short and J 0 bases short, with 11 bases between. The CDR3 has 15 amino acids. This chain's CDR3 is CASSPGVSSYNEQFF. In DNA, the CDR3 is TGTGCCAGCAGCCCGGGTGTGAGCTCCTACAATGAGCAGTTCTTC.

The chain combines TRBV29-1 with TRBJ2-1; D uncertain. The germline CDR1 and CDR2 sequences are SQVTM and ANQGSEA. The length of the CDR3 is 11 residues. V lost 3 bases, J lost 2 bases, and 2 bases lay in between. The CDR3 nucleotides read TGCAGCGTTGACACCTACAATGAGCAGTTCTTC. Its protein product is CSVDTYNEQFF.

The rearrangement joins TRBV29-1 to TRBJ2-5; 8 nucleotides match TRBD1. J gave up 4 bases and V 5 bases, and 12 bases lay outside the gene matches. Germline assignment: CDR1 SQVTM and CDR2 ANQGSEA. The CDR3 extends over 15 amino acids. The CDR3 nucleotides are TGCAGCGTTCCGTCTGACAGGGGACGAAGAGAGACCCAGTACTTC. It is translated as CSVPSDRGRRETQYF. Combining the CDR3 with reference TRBV29-1 and TRBJ2-5 gives the whole variable domain SAVISQKPSRDICQRGTSLTIQCQVDSQVTMMFWYRQQPGQSLTLIATANQGSEATYESGFVIDKFPISRPNLTFSTLTVSNMSPEDSSIYLCSVPSDRGRRETQYFGPGTRLLVL.